The 27 T cell receptor beta chains below all came from one sample that was sequenced in a study of CD8 T cells in ankylosing spondylitis. TCRdb passed the 5' RACE reads through MiXCR, listing each CDR3 protein once. The table records under 200,000 distinct CDR3 sequences, under 14% of them present only once. The sequenced sample consisted of blood, either unsorted or a sorted T cell fraction (not recorded which). The receptors come from a male donor with ankylosing spondylitis or in good health (not recorded which).

The table lists this clonotype with a few counts. The chain joins TRBV29-1 to TRBJ2-5, with D unclear. The ends were cut back, 4 bases at V and 4 bases at J, with 10 bases in the middle. Germline V gives CDR1 SQVTM, CDR2 ANQGSEA. The CDR3 has 12 residues. CDR3 sequence reads: CSVGVIGETQYF. CDR3 DNA sequence: TGCAGCGTTGGGGTAATCGGAGAGACCCAGTACTTC.

This clonotype has just a few counts. The CDR3 reads CASSELTGGTEAFF. CDR3 nucleotide sequence: TGTGCCAGCAGTGAGCTGACAGGGGGCACTGAAGCTTTCTTT. The chain employs TRBV6-1 and TRBJ1-1; 9 bases match TRBD1. Germline V gene data show CDR1 as MNHNS and CDR2 as SASEGT. J gave up 4 bases and V 3 bases, and 3 bases lay outside the gene matches. The CDR3 has 14 amino acids.

This clonotype appeared a few times. The chain combines TRBV5-1 with TRBJ2-1; D possibly matches TRBD1 or TRBD2 (5 bases each). Germline V gives CDR1 SGHRS, CDR2 YFSETQ. The CDR3 has 17 amino acids. Trimming took 0 bases from V and 7 from J, leaving 20 bases between them. CDR3 coding DNA: TGCGCCAGCAGCTTGGGCCGGGACCCTTTCACCTTGAATGAGCAGTTCTTC. It translates to CASSLGRDPFTLNEQFF.

This clonotype was seen repeatedly, ten times or more. The chain recombines TRBV14 with TRBJ2-1; tentative D call: TRBD1 (5 bases). V dropped 3 bases and J dropped 0 bases, with 9 bases sitting between them. The CDR3 covers 15 residues. CDR1 SGHDN and CDR2 FVKESK come from the germline V gene. CDR3 region: CASSQGQGSYNEQFF. CDR3 coding DNA: TGTGCCAGCAGCCAGGGGCAGGGCTCCTACAATGAGCAGTTCTTC.

This clonotype was observed many times. This chain links TRBV3-1 with TRBJ2-3; 7 bases align to TRBD2. After removal of 2 bases from V and 8 bases from J, the junction contained 10 bases not matched to a gene. Germline loops: CDR1 LGHDT, CDR2 YNNKEL (reference sequence). The CDR3 covers 15 residues. The CDR3 nucleotides read TGTGCCAGCAGCCAAAGAGCGGGAAGACGCGGTACGCAGTATTTT. The encoded protein is CASSQRAGRRGTQYF.

The sample holds a few counts of this clonotype. The rearrangement joins TRBV11-2 to TRBJ2-5, with TRBD2 matching 8 bases. J gave up 4 bases and V 1 base, and 5 bases lay outside the gene matches. Per the germline V gene, CDR1 is SGHAT and CDR2 is FQNNGV. CDR3 length: 15 amino acids. The CDR3 nucleotides read TGTGCCAGCAGCTTAGTAGGCGGGGGGATAGAGACCCAGTACTTC. Protein sequence: CASSLVGGGIETQYF.

In this sample, this clonotype turned up many times. The genes are TRBV20-1 and TRBJ2-7; a possible D gene is TRBD1 (6 bases). The CDR3 is 16 residues long. Germline assignment: CDR1 DFQATT and CDR2 SNEGSKA (reference sequence). Trimming left V 4 bases short and J 2 bases short, with 21 bases between. Written as DNA, the CDR3 is TGCAGTGCTAACCCCAAAGCCTACAGGGCCCCCTACGAGCAGTACTTC. Amino acid sequence: CSANPKAYRAPYEQYF.

Many counts were recorded for this clonotype. The J gene is TRBJ2-3, the V gene TRBV6-5; 8 bases match TRBD2. The CDR3 extends over 13 amino acids. Per germline, CDR1 MNHEY and CDR2 SVGAGI. Trimming removed 5 bases from V and 4 bases from J; junction bases left unmatched: 2. The CDR3 reads CASSLLAADTQYF. Written as DNA, the CDR3 is TGTGCCAGCAGTCTACTAGCGGCAGATACGCAGTATTTT.

The sample holds many counts of this clonotype. The chain carries TRBV5-1 and TRBJ2-2; the match to TRBD1 covers 9 bases. V lost 1 base and J lost 6; bases outside the gene matches: 7. The germline V gene has CDR1 SGHRS and CDR2 YFSETQ. The CDR3 runs 16 residues. For the CDR3, the DNA is TGCGCCAGCAGCTTGCAACAGGGGGCCTCGGCCGGGGAGCTGTTTTTT. Amino acid sequence: CASSLQQGASAGELFF.

The chain links TRBV20-1 to TRBJ2-5; 11 bases map to TRBD2. CDR1 DFQATT and CDR2 SNEGSKA come from the germline V gene (reference sequence). The V segment lost 6 bases and the J segment 3 bases; nucleotides outside the gene matches: 6. This CDR3 has 14 residues. The CDR3: CSARLAGSKETQYF. The DNA of the CDR3 is TGCAGTGCCCGACTAGCGGGGTCTAAAGAGACCCAGTACTTC.

The genes are TRBV13 and TRBJ2-1; 11 bases agree with TRBD2. The CDR3 has 15 residues. Germline V gene data show CDR1 as PRHDT and CDR2 as FYEKMQ (reference sequence). Trimming removed 3 bases from V and 6 bases from J; junction bases left unmatched: 4. The CDR3 bases are TGTGCCAGCAGCTTCGGGACTAGCGGATTCAATGAGCAGTTCTTC. Protein: CASSFGTSGFNEQFF.

Notes on this clonotype: This may be a read error, as it is one base from a much larger clone. This chain connects TRBV20-1 to TRBJ2-1; D is undetermined. CDR1 is DFQATT and CDR2 is SNEGSKA in the germline V gene (reference sequence). This CDR3 region has 15 residues. CDR3 sequence (DNA): TGCATTGCTAGATCTGGTACAGCAGACGACAATGAGCAGTTCTTC. As protein: CIARSGTADDNEQFF.

Comment on this clonotype: With a much larger clone just one base away, this may be a read error. The V and J genes are TRBV10-1 and TRBJ2-3, with TRBD2 as a possible D gene (6 bases). CDR1 and CDR2 (germline): WNHNN, SYGVQD (reference sequence). This CDR3 spans 16 amino acids. V was trimmed by 10 bases and J by 3 bases, leaving 23 bases between them. This chain's CDR3 is CATSGDRIPVTDTQYF. DNA for the CDR3: TGCGCCACCTCGGGAGACCGAATTCCAGTGACAGATACGCAGTATTTT.

There are many counts of this clonotype. CDR3 DNA sequence: TGTGCCAGCAGCTTGATGCTAAGTGGCTCCTACAATGAGCAGTTCTTC. The encoded protein is CASSLMLSGSYNEQFF. The gene calls are TRBV7-2 and TRBJ2-1; D ambiguous. Germline CDR1 reads SGHTA; CDR2 reads FQGNSA. The CDR3 covers 16 residues. With 3 bases removed from V and 0 bases from J, the gap between germline ends came to 12 bases.

This clonotype has a handful of counts. V usage is TRBV15 and J usage is TRBJ2-2; D remains unclear. The length of the CDR3 is 12 residues. V lost 5 bases and J lost 6, with 7 bases in between. Germline V lookup: CDR1 LNHNV, CDR2 YYDKDF (reference sequence). CDR3 nucleotide sequence: TGTGCCACCAGCTGGGATTCCGGGGAGCTGTTTTTT. Its protein product is CATSWDSGELFF.

This clonotype occurred many times. The chain combines TRBV10-3 with TRBJ2-7; TRBD1 matches 7 bases. The CDR3 length is 13 residues. Germline-derived CDR1 and CDR2 are ENHRY and SYGVKD. V lost 2 bases and J lost 3; bases outside the gene matches: 1. The chain's CDR3 is CAISERQGYEQYF. In DNA form, the CDR3 reads TGTGCCATCAGTGAGCGACAGGGCTACGAGCAGTACTTC.

The rearrangement joins TRBV6-1 to TRBJ2-5, with D unclear. This CDR3 is built from 12 residues. The germline gives CDR1 MNHNS, CDR2 SASEGT. V was shortened by 1 base and J by 5 bases, with 5 bases between the two germline ends. The CDR3: CASSEGVETQYF. The CDR3 DNA reads TGTGCCAGCAGTGAAGGGGTGGAGACCCAGTACTTC.

This clonotype was seen ten or more times. This sequence joins TRBV7-6 and TRBJ2-5; TRBD2 agrees at 9 bases. The V segment lost 5 bases and the J segment 0 bases; nucleotides outside the gene matches: 10. The CDR3 contains 17 residues. The germline CDR1 and CDR2 sequences are SGHVS and FNYEAQ. Here the CDR3 reads CASSPGTSSMYQETQYF. DNA for the CDR3: TGTGCCAGCAGCCCCGGGACTAGCTCCATGTACCAAGAGACCCAGTACTTC.

This clonotype was seen repeatedly, ten times or more. J is TRBJ2-1 and V is TRBV27; a possible D gene is TRBD1 (6 bases). The germline V gene encodes CDR1 MNHEY and CDR2 SMNVEV (reference sequence). Trimming pared 5 bases from V and 6 bases from J, leaving 11 bases between. The CDR3 runs to 13 residues. The CDR3 loop reads CASSLGQSNEQFF. The CDR3 bases are TGTGCCAGCAGTCTAGGACAGTCCAATGAGCAGTTCTTC.

The chain recombines TRBV7-2 with TRBJ2-3, with D maybe TRBD1 (5 bases). The germline V gene encodes CDR1 SGHTA and CDR2 FQGNSA. V was trimmed by 7 bases and J by 6 bases, leaving 20 bases between them. The CDR3 runs 15 residues. The CDR3 DNA follows: TGTGCCAGCACCCCAGCAGGGATATCTTCGGATACGCAGTATTTT. Amino acids: CASTPAGISSDTQYF.

This clonotype was recorded at least ten times. The rearrangement joins TRBV5-8 to TRBJ2-6; D remains unclear. This CDR3 region has 15 residues. V was cut by 5 bases and J by 0 bases, with 9 bases left in between. Per germline, CDR1 SGHTS and CDR2 YDEGEE. As DNA, the CDR3 is TGTGCCAGCAGTTTTTCCAGCTCTGGGGCCAACGTCCTGACTTTC. It specifies CASSFSSSGANVLTF.

This clonotype was seen at least ten times. V and J are TRBV10-3 and TRBJ2-7, with 12 positions matching TRBD1. Per the germline V gene, CDR1 is ENHRY and CDR2 is SYGVKD. J lost 4 bases, V lost 6 bases, and 22 bases had no gene match. The CDR3 has 20 amino acids. In DNA form, the CDR3 reads TGTGCCATCAGGACAGAAGTCCCGGGACAGGGGGCTTTGGGGACATACGAGCAGTACTTC. It yields the protein CAIRTEVPGQGALGTYEQYF.

This clonotype has just a few counts. This chain's CDR3 is CASSSQGKANYGYTF. CDR3 DNA: TGTGCCAGCAGTAGTCAGGGGAAAGCTAACTATGGCTACACCTTC. The V gene is TRBV27, the J gene TRBJ1-2, with D possibly TRBD1 on 6 matching bases. Germline V gene data show CDR1 as MNHEY and CDR2 as SMNVEV (reference sequence). The CDR3 extends over 15 amino acids. V lost 5 bases to trimming and J lost 0 bases, with 13 bases between them.

The chain couples TRBV6-2 or TRBV6-3 to TRBJ2-7; no firm D call. V was trimmed by 1 base and J by 1 base, leaving 8 bases between them. The CDR3 runs 14 residues. CDR1 and CDR2 from the germline V gene are MNHEY and SVGEGT. Here the CDR3 reads CASSYLTISYEQYF. Written as DNA, the CDR3 is TGTGCCAGCAGTTACTTGACCATTTCCTACGAGCAGTACTTC.

This clonotype was found many times. V usage is TRBV20-1 and J usage is TRBJ2-7, with D perhaps assigned TRBD1 or TRBD2 (5 bases each). Germline assignment: CDR1 DFQATT and CDR2 SNEGSKA (reference sequence). The CDR3 loop spans 13 amino acids. Trimming removed 2 bases at V and 2 bases at J, with 10 bases between. CDR3 coding DNA: TGCAGTGCTAGAAGGGACGGACCCTACGAGCAGTACTTC. It codes for CSARRDGPYEQYF.

This clonotype was seen repeatedly, ten times or more. V and J are TRBV5-1 and TRBJ2-2, with 8 positions matching TRBD1. CDR1 is SGHRS, CDR2 YFSETQ, per germline. J gave up 14 bases and V 0 bases, and 15 bases lay outside the gene matches. The CDR3 extends over 16 amino acids. This CDR3 is CASSLETGVRALSLFF. The CDR3 DNA follows: TGCGCCAGCAGCTTGGAGACAGGGGTTAGAGCACTGAGTCTGTTTTTT.

Notes on this clonotype: A much larger clone sits a single nucleotide away, making a read error possible. This CDR3 is CASSLVGQGKEKLFF. In DNA form, the CDR3 reads TGTGCCAGCAGCTTGGTGGGACAGGGAAAAGAAAAACTGTTTTTT. The genes are TRBV5-4 and TRBJ1-4, with TRBD1 matching 9 bases. This CDR3 comprises 15 residues. Germline V gene sequence: CDR1 SGHNT, CDR2 YYREEE (reference sequence). V was pared by 0 bases and J by 8 bases, with 5 bases of the junction left unmatched.